The 24 T cell receptor beta chains below come from one sample, sequenced in a study of T cells after yellow fever vaccination. From the 5' RACE reads, TCRdb called clonotypes with MiXCR, one entry per CDR3 protein. The data hold hundreds of thousands of distinct CDR3 sequences, with around 20% observed a single time. The specimen comprised PBMCs, sampled before the yellow fever booster vaccination. The receptors were gathered from a man between 18 and 29 years old who received the YFV17D yellow fever vaccine.

This clonotype showed up just a few times. Germline and junction disagree at one end, which may indicate a read error. The rearrangement uses TRBV6-1 and TRBJ1-5, with unresolved D. The CDR3 has 12 residues. Germline CDR1 reads MNHNS; CDR2 reads SASEGT. CDR3 in DNA: TGTGCCAGCGGTGAGGGCGGTCAGCCCCAGCATTTT. Its protein is CASGEGGQPQHF.

The chain is built from TRBV20-1 and TRBJ1-1, with D perhaps matching TRBD1 (5 bases). Germline V gene data show CDR1 as DFQATT and CDR2 as SNEGSKA (reference sequence). V was clipped by 6 bases and J by 8 bases, with 13 bases between them. The CDR3 length is 11 residues. CDR3 in DNA: TGCAGTGCGCCCCCGACAGTCGAAGCTTTCTTT. Encoded protein: CSAPPTVEAFF.

The V and J genes are TRBV5-1 and TRBJ2-7; D might be TRBD1 (6 bases). This CDR3 region has 15 residues. V gave up 0 bases and J gave up 5 bases, with 15 bases separating them. Germline V gene lookup returns CDR1 SGHRS and CDR2 YFSETQ. The DNA of the CDR3 is TGCGCCAGCAGCTTGGATGGGGGCGTTTTCGACGAGCAGTACGTC. It codes for CASSLDGGVFDEQYV.

The CDR3 nucleotides read TGTGCCAGCAGCCCAAGAGGACTAGCGGGGGGGACCTACGAGCAGTACTTC. Translating gives CASSPRGLAGGTYEQYF. This chain connects TRBV7-2 to TRBJ2-7; 15 nucleotides match TRBD2. Germline values: CDR1 SGHTA, CDR2 FQGNSA. The CDR3 runs to 17 residues. The trim removed 5 bases at V and 2 bases at J, leaving 7 bases unmatched.

The chain recombines TRBV6-2 or TRBV6-3 with TRBJ1-5; D may be TRBD1 (6 bases). This CDR3 is 14 amino acids long. Germline values: CDR1 MNHEY, CDR2 SVGEGT. V lost 6 bases and J lost 7, with 16 bases in between. CDR3: CASRWRGAGQPQHF. The CDR3 DNA follows: TGTGCCAGCAGGTGGAGGGGGGCAGGGCAGCCCCAGCATTTT.

This clonotype was detected only a few times. The J gene is TRBJ2-3, the V gene TRBV20-1; tentative D call: TRBD2 (6 bases). CDR3 length: 15 amino acids. Germline V CDR1 and CDR2: DFQATT, SNEGSKA (reference sequence). The V end was cut by 0 bases, the J end by 6 bases, with 16 bases between. This CDR3 reads CSARDNGRGRDTQYF. The CDR3 coding sequence is TGCAGTGCTAGAGATAATGGGCGGGGAAGGGATACGCAGTATTTT.

The V and J genes are TRBV30 and TRBJ2-5; D is unresolved. The CDR3 sequence is 13 residues long. The germline V gene encodes CDR1 GTSNPN and CDR2 SVGIG (reference sequence). Trimming left V 0 bases short and J 2 bases short, with 7 bases between. The CDR3: CAWSVALQETQYF. The CDR3 DNA reads as TGTGCCTGGAGTGTCGCCCTACAAGAGACCCAGTACTTC.

This clonotype was found a few times. The chain has TRBV5-4 and TRBJ2-5; a possible D gene is TRBD1 (6 bases). Germline CDR1 is SGHNT and CDR2 is YYREEE (reference sequence). Deletions cut 0 bases from V and 0 bases from J, with 12 bases between. The length of the CDR3 is 16 residues. CDR3 region: CASSLESGVYQETQYF. In DNA, the CDR3 is TGTGCCAGCAGCTTGGAGTCAGGGGTGTACCAAGAGACCCAGTACTTC.

This clonotype was found many times. The chain links TRBV7-2 to TRBJ1-1; D is perhaps TRBD1 (5 bases). Per germline, CDR1 SGHTA and CDR2 FQGNSA. The length of the CDR3 is 13 residues. Trimming removed 3 bases from V and 4 bases from J, with 9 bases in between. CDR3 in DNA: TGTGCCAGCAGCTTGGAGAGGGGCACTGAAGCTTTCTTT. Translated: CASSLERGTEAFF. Variable domain in full (rest from reference TRBV7-2 and TRBJ1-1): GAGVSQSPSNKVTEKGKDVELRCDPISGHTALYWYRQSLGQGLEFLIYFQGNSAPDKSGLPSDRFSAERTGGSVSTLTIQRTQQEDSAVYLCASSLERGTEAFFGQGTRLTVV.

CDR3 bases: TGCGCCAGCAGCCAAGATGGTAACATTCAGTACTTC. Translation gives CASSQDGNIQYF. The chain recombines TRBV4-1 with TRBJ2-4; D is unclear. The CDR3 is 12 residues long. Trimming removed 0 bases at V and 7 bases at J, with 4 bases between. Germline V gene sequence: CDR1 MGHRA, CDR2 YSYEKL.

This clonotype was seen a few times. The chain couples TRBV11-3 to TRBJ2-1; D remains ambiguous. From germline, CDR1 is SGHNT and CDR2 YENEEA. V was pared by 8 bases and J by 8 bases, with 16 bases between. This CDR3 is 13 amino acids long. This CDR3 reads CASSRAVGDEQFF. The CDR3 DNA is TGTGCCAGCTCGCGAGCCGTGGGCGATGAGCAGTTCTTC.

The chain employs TRBV2 and TRBJ1-1; D possibly corresponds to TRBD1 (6 bases). Trimming removed 6 bases from V and 1 base from J, with 9 bases in between. This CDR3 region has 13 residues. Germline loops: CDR1 SNHLY, CDR2 FYNNEI. CDR3: CASSGQKNTEAFF. Here the CDR3 DNA reads TGTGCCAGCAGCGGACAGAAGAACACTGAAGCTTTCTTT.

This clonotype was seen a few times. The rearrangement links TRBV6-5 to TRBJ2-1; a possible D gene is TRBD2 (5 bases). The length of the CDR3 is 12 residues. The V end was cut by 8 bases, the J end by 8 bases, with 13 bases between. Germline CDR1 and CDR2: MNHEY and SVGAGI. The CDR3 DNA follows: TGTGCCAGCGGAGCGGTTTGGGATGAGCAGTTCTTC. It is translated as CASGAVWDEQFF.

The J gene is TRBJ2-1, the V gene TRBV7-3; 10 nucleotides match TRBD2. The ends lost 5 bases at V and 2 bases at J; junction bases unmatched: 15. Germline CDR1 reads SGHTA; CDR2 reads FQGTGA. The CDR3 has 19 residues. The CDR3 loop is CASSRISSGGRSAYNEQFF. As DNA, the CDR3 is TGTGCCAGCAGCCGAATTTCTAGCGGGGGTCGCTCCGCCTACAATGAGCAGTTCTTC.

V and J are TRBV6-5 and TRBJ1-1; D uncertain. The germline V gene has CDR1 MNHEY and CDR2 SVGAGI. Trimming took off 2 bases at V and 2 bases at J, with 6 bases between the two ends. The CDR3 is 13 residues long. CDR3 in DNA: TGTGCCAGCAGTTACGAGCTAAACACTGAAGCTTTCTTT. It translates to CASSYELNTEAFF.

This clonotype was recorded a few times. The chain links TRBV18 to TRBJ2-1; unclear D gene. V was clipped by 4 bases and J by 2 bases, with 6 bases between them. The CDR3 runs 13 residues. Germline values: CDR1 KGHSH, CDR2 LQKENI. Here the CDR3 reads CASSREAYNEQFF. The CDR3 DNA reads TGTGCCAGCTCACGAGAGGCCTACAATGAGCAGTTCTTC.

The rearrangement uses TRBV7-2 and TRBJ2-7, with TRBD2 identical over 11 bases. The V and J ends lost 0 bases and 7 bases, in that order; junction bases with no gene match: 11. Germline CDR1 and CDR2: SGHTA and FQGNSA. This CDR3 has 17 residues. In nucleotides, the CDR3 is TGTGCCAGCAGCTTAGCTCCCTGGGGTAGCGGGGGGGAGGAGCAGTACTTC. Amino acid sequence: CASSLAPWGSGGEEQYF.

This clonotype was seen only a few times. This sequence joins TRBV2 and TRBJ1-4; no definite D call. The CDR3 runs to 14 residues. The germline V gene has CDR1 SNHLY and CDR2 FYNNEI. V dropped 2 bases and J dropped 4 bases, with 8 bases sitting between them. CDR3 in amino acids: CASSELTSNEKLFF. In nucleotides, the CDR3 is TGTGCCAGCAGTGAACTCACTAGTAATGAAAAACTGTTTTTT.

The gene calls are TRBV20-1 and TRBJ2-7; 11 bases agree with TRBD2. This CDR3 is built from 17 residues. Germline V CDR1 and CDR2: DFQATT, SNEGSKA (reference sequence). Trimming cost V 0 bases and J 3 bases; bases outside gene matches: 10. CDR3 protein: CSARELAGGPTYYEQYV. CDR3 nucleotide sequence: TGCAGTGCTAGAGAGCTAGCGGGGGGCCCAACATACTACGAGCAGTACGTC.

The J gene is TRBJ1-2, the V gene TRBV5-1; TRBD1 is a possible D gene (5 bases). Trimming cost V 0 bases and J 13 bases, with 16 bases left between them. Looked up from germline, CDR1 is SGHRS and CDR2 is YFSETQ. This CDR3 is 13 amino acids long. CDR3 amino acids: CASSLGVRGKATF. CDR3 nucleotides: TGCGCCAGCAGCTTGGGGGTCCGGGGGAAGGCCACCTTC.

The rearrangement links TRBV12-3 or TRBV12-4 to TRBJ1-2; D call uncertain. V dropped 7 bases and J dropped 6 bases, with 21 bases sitting between them. The CDR3 extends over 15 amino acids. CDR3 DNA sequence: TGTGCCAGCACCCTTCTCCCCGGAGGGAAGGATGGCTACACCTTC. It encodes CASTLLPGGKDGYTF.

The V and J genes are TRBV27 and TRBJ2-5, with 8 bases fitting TRBD2. Trimming at V came to 3 bases and at J to 5 bases, leaving 5 bases not matched to a gene. CDR1 and CDR2 (germline): MNHEY, SMNVEV (reference sequence). CDR3 length: 14 amino acids. CDR3 nucleotide sequence: TGTGCCAGCAGTTTTCGGGGGGGCTGGGAGACCCAGTACTTC. Protein sequence: CASSFRGGWETQYF.

This clonotype came up once. The chain recombines TRBV7-2 with TRBJ1-1, with D maybe TRBD1 (6 bases). Germline CDR1 SGHTA, CDR2 FQGNSA. The CDR3 length is 12 residues. The V and J ends lost 5 bases and 11 bases respectively, with 15 bases between them. CDR3 in DNA: TGTGCCAGCAGCCCAGGCGGGGGCTCGGCTTTCTTT. Translated, it gives CASSPGGGSAFF. Complete variable domain (other parts from reference TRBV7-2 and TRBJ1-1): GAGVSQSPSNKVTEKGKDVELRCDPISGHTALYWYRQSLGQGLEFLIYFQGNSAPDKSGLPSDRFSAERTGGSVSTLTIQRTQQEDSAVYLCASSPGGGSAFFGQGTRLTVV.

J is TRBJ1-1 and V is TRBV29-1; 7 nucleotides agree with TRBD1. The germline gives CDR1 SQVTM, CDR2 ANQGSEA. The V segment lost 7 bases and the J segment 11 bases; nucleotides outside the gene matches: 10. The length of the CDR3 is 11 residues. The CDR3 loop is CSGLNRGRAFF. As DNA, the CDR3 is TGCAGCGGATTGAACAGGGGACGGGCTTTCTTT. The whole variable domain, remainder taken from reference TRBV29-1 and TRBJ1-1, is SAVISQKPSRDICQRGTSLTIQCQVDSQVTMMFWYRQQPGQSLTLIATANQGSEATYESGFVIDKFPISRPNLTFSTLTVSNMSPEDSSIYLCSGLNRGRAFFGQGTRLTVV.